The clone carrying this TCR beta chain was recorded only once. Its antigen remains unidentified. The sample originates from a study of cytomegalovirus exposure and HLA in healthy donors. General study results and limits: The study recorded 164 TCR beta chains that were cytomegalovirus-associated. A few chains tied to CMV proved CMV antigen-specific in vitro. In the 120 or so validation repertoires, just under 95% of cluster scores exceeded 0, per a later analysis.

Trimming cost V 4 bases and J 3 bases, with 14 bases left between them. The CDR3 covers 14 residues. Germline V gene sequence: CDR1 SGHDT, CDR2 YYEEEE. TCRdb keeps only in-frame clones here, not all; method: immunoSEQ multiplex PCR. The data hold hundreds of thousands of clones, with around nine tenths observed a single time. The TCR comes from a man in his late teens or twenties in good health and CMV-seronegative. The sample was PBMCs. The J gene is TRBJ2-7, the V gene TRBV5-6; TRBD2 is a possible D gene (6 bases). In nucleotides, the CDR3 is TGTGCCAGCAGCCCCTCGGGACTGAACTACGAGCAGTACTTC. The encoded protein is CASSPSGLNYEQYF.